This TCR beta chain was documented in a study of T cells in Graves' hyperthyroidism and ophthalmopathy (dated by TCRdb to between 2019 and 2020). The study in broad terms: Peripheral blood was sampled at the time of initial diagnosis, prior to any treatment. TCR V-J signatures able to tell the groups apart were searched for in a discovery cohort of 95 to 100 patients, of whom more than 40 had Graves' ophthalmopathy and roughly 57 had stable Graves' hyperthyroidism. Prospective prediction of ophthalmopathy was tested in an independent validation cohort of fewer than 20 hyperthyroidism patients and some 17 patients who later progressed to ophthalmopathy. The approximately 100 discovery patients were divided at random into training and test sets in a 7:3 ratio. In about 6 Graves' hyperthyroidism patients, the study also compared T-cell repertoires from thyroid tissue with T-cell repertoires from blood. After sampling, hyperthyroidism patients received methimazole starting at 30 mg daily, and ophthalmopathy patients received high-dose intravenous methylprednisolone. TCR Vbeta CDR3 sequencing of fewer than 150 peripheral blood samples (under 45 ophthalmopathy, about 80 hyperthyroidism and about 17 progressor patients) is reported in the paper.

As for this clonotype: The clone's antigen remains unknown. Per-nucleotide qualities are absent, and no much larger clonotype sits a single base away.

Study-level results and caveats: Most expanded thyroid clonotypes (frequency above 0.001) were also detected in blood, suggesting blood repertoires may reflect thyroid immune responses. Sample size was not statistically predetermined, and blinding of investigators to group allocation was not performed. Ophthalmopathy was separated from stable hyperthyroidism by a 13 V-J signature model, with over 85% sensitivity and about 81% specificity obtained in cross-validation and 80%/75% obtained in testing. In validation, the model predicted progression to ophthalmopathy a median of roughly 6.1 months before onset, with about 67% sensitivity and about 75% specificity.

Moderately to severely active disease, a Clinical Activity Score of at least 3, a NOSPECS grade of at least 4, and a duration under 3 months were present in ophthalmopathy patients. Patients with uncontrolled infections, other autoimmune diseases, pregnancy or lactation were excluded. Diagnoses were established on the basis of clinical symptoms, serum thyroxine and TRAb, thyroid ultrasound, and orbital computed tomography. PBMCs were separated from 10 ml of fresh peripheral blood using Ficoll-Paque density gradient centrifugation. Total RNA was extracted using Trizol reagent, and RNA quality was assessed on an Agilent 2100 Bioanalyzer. The TCR beta CDR3 regions were amplified from RNA transcripts. The TCR CDR3 was subjected to a first round of RT-PCR using the HTBI primer set and the Qiagen OneStep RT-PCR kit. Libraries were constructed in a second round of multiplex PCR, after which size selection and purification were carried out. The libraries were sequenced on an Illumina HiSeq2000 using paired-end 100 bp reads. The original methods were these. SOAPnuke was used to process the raw data, removing reads that contained adapters or uncalled bases, had a mean Phred below 15, or lacked an exact match to the constant primer or identifier. High-quality paired reads were merged using COPE v1.2.5, and each unique nucleotide sequence was defined as a clonotype. MiTCR v1.1 was used to align clonotypes to the IMGT TRBV, TRBD and TRBJ reference segments. Analysis was restricted to V-J combinations with a frequency above 0.0001, which covered over 98% of repertoires. The TCS score was defined as F50 (clonal expansion) divided by E x V (chaos), with BLOSUM62-based TCRdist calculated between CDR3 peptides within each V-J. Welch's t-statistics and random forest reduced several hundred V-J features to about 12, which were used in a naive Bayes classifier (R e1071). Using fastp at Q25 and MiXCR, TCRdb reprocessed the public reads and kept productive beta chains. Identical CDR3 proteins give one entry, which carries the most common genes and DNA. TCRdb, not the original authors, processed these V and J calls. The sample table contains 500,000 to 650,000 distinct CDR3 sequences; only one count was recorded for under 20% of them. The ten top clones hold roughly 15% of the sample.

V is shortened by 6 bases, J by 3 bases, and the region joining them spans 17 bases. CDR3 length: 15 amino acids, cysteine to phenylalanine. Here the CDR3 DNA is all that survives: 45 bases in frame from base 1. Looking up the germline V gene (reference sequence) yields CDR1 LGHDT and CDR2 YNNKEL. This clonotype was sampled from a woman in her late teens or twenties with Graves' ophthalmopathy. The receptor chain draws on TRBV3-1 and TRBJ2-5; no confident D gene assignment can be made. Sequencing was carried out using blood. The DNA sequence is TGTGCCAGCAGTGGGCCAGAACTTAAAAAAGAGACCCAGTACTTC. Its translation reads: CASSGPELKKETQYF.